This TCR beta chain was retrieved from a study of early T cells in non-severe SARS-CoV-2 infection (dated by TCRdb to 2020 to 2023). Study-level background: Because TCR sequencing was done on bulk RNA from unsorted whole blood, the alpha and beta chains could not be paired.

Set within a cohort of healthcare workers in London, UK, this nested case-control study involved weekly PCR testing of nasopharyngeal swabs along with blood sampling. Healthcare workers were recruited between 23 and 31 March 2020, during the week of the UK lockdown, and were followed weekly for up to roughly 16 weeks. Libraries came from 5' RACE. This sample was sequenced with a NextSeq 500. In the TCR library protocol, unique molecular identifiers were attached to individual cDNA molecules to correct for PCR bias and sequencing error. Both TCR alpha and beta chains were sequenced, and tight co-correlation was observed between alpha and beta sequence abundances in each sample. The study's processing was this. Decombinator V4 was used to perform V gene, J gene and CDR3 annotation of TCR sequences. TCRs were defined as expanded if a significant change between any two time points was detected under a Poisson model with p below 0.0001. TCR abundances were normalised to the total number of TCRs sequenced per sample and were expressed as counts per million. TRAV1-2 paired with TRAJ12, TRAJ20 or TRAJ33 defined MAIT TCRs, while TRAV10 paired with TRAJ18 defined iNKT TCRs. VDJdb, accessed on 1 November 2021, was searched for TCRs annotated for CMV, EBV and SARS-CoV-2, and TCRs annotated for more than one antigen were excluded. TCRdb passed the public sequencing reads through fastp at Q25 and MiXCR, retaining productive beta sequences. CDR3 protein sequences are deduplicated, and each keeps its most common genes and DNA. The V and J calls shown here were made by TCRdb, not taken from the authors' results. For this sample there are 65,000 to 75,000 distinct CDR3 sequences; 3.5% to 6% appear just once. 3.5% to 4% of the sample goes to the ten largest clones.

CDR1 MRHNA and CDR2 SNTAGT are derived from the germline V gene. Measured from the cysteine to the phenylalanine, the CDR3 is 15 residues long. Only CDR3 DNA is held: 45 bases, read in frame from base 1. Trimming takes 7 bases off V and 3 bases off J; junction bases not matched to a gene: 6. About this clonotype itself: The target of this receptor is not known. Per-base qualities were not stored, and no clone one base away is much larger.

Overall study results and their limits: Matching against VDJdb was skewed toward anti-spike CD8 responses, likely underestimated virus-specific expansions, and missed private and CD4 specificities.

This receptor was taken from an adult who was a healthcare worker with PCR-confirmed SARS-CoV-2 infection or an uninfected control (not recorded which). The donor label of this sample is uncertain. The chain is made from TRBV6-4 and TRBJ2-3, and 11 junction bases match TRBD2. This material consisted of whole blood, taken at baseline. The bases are TGTGCCAGCAAGACCGGGACTAGCGGAACAGATACGCAGTATTTT. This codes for CASKTGTSGTDTQYF.